These 20 T cell receptor beta chains were all obtained from the same sample, sequenced in a study of blood T cell repertoires in COVID-19. Clones were sequenced by immunoSEQ multiplex PCR, and TCRdb holds only the in-frame ones, with some missing. This table holds some 120,000 clones, around 82% found once. Material: peripheral blood. Receptors originate from a man aged 25-40 years with COVID-19, enrolled during active disease.

The rearrangement links TRBV5-4 to TRBJ1-1, with D possibly matching TRBD1 (6 bases). The CDR3 extends over 16 amino acids. V shed 3 bases and J shed 2 bases, with 17 bases lying between them. Germline CDR1 reads SGHNT; CDR2 reads YYREEE (reference sequence). The CDR3 nucleotides are TGTGCCAGCAGCTCTGGACAGTCATCAGGCAACACTGAAGCTTTCTTT. Its translation is CASSSGQSSGNTEAFF.

The rearrangement links TRBV4-1 to TRBJ1-2; 11 bases map to TRBD1. This CDR3 region has 15 residues. The J segment lost 4 bases and the V segment lost 1 base, leaving 2 bases of the junction unmatched. From germline, CDR1 is MGHRA and CDR2 YSYEKL. The CDR3 is CASSQGTGGGYGYTF. CDR3 DNA sequence: TGCGCCAGCAGCCAAGGGACAGGGGGCGGCTATGGCTACACCTTC.

This clone showed up just a few times. V and J are TRBV29-1 and TRBJ1-2; D is uncertain. The CDR3 has 12 amino acids. Trimming removed 2 bases from V and 2 bases from J, with 6 bases in between. Germline loops: CDR1 SQVTM, CDR2 ANQGSEA. CDR3 in amino acids: CSVEYSNYGYTF. The CDR3 bases are TGCAGCGTTGAATACAGCAACTATGGCTACACCTTC.

The chain combines TRBV7-9 with TRBJ1-1; 8 bases match TRBD1. J was trimmed by 5 bases and V by 5 bases; bases with no gene match: 10. The V gene's germline CDR1 is SEHNR and CDR2 FQNEAQ (reference sequence). This CDR3 comprises 15 residues. The CDR3: CASSPTGGLWTEAFF. The CDR3 coding sequence is TGTGCCAGCAGCCCTACAGGGGGGCTTTGGACTGAAGCTTTCTTT.

V gene TRBV10-1 combines with J gene TRBJ2-1; 7 positions agree with TRBD2. The CDR3 contains 14 residues. V lost 2 bases and J lost 4; bases outside the gene matches: 2. CDR1 and CDR2 from the germline V gene are WNHNN and SYGVQD (reference sequence). In DNA, the CDR3 is TGCGCCAGCAGTGAGGGACTAGGTTACAATGAGCAGTTCTTC. Translated: CASSEGLGYNEQFF.

The table lists this clone with a count of one. This chain joins TRBV19 and TRBJ1-4; TRBD1 agrees at 7 bases. V lost 7 bases to trimming and J lost 6 bases; unmatched junction nucleotides: 5. Germline assignment: CDR1 LNHDA and CDR2 SQIVND (reference sequence). The CDR3 covers 13 residues. CDR3 amino acids: CASKWQGDEKLFF. The CDR3 DNA sequence: TGTGCCAGTAAATGGCAGGGGGATGAAAAACTGTTTTTT.

This CDR3 is CASSPTTGTGSPLHF. The CDR3 DNA reads TGTGCCAGCAGTCCGACGACAGGGACGGGCTCACCCCTCCACTTT. V is TRBV6-5 and J is TRBJ1-6; 7 nucleotides match TRBD1. Trimming cost V 5 bases and J 10 bases; bases outside gene matches: 11. This CDR3 comprises 15 residues. In germline, CDR1 is MNHEY, CDR2 SVGAGI.

The V call is TRBV10-2, the J call TRBJ1-5; TRBD1 matches at 7 bases. Per germline, CDR1 WSHSY and CDR2 SAAADI. J was trimmed by 5 bases and V by 5 bases; bases with no gene match: 6. The CDR3 is made up of 14 amino acids. Written as DNA, the CDR3 is TGCGCCAGCAGTAGAGGGGGCGATTATCAGCCCCAGCATTTT. It is translated as CASSRGGDYQPQHF.

V usage is TRBV4-1 and J usage is TRBJ2-3; 15 bases match TRBD2. V shed 2 bases and J 5 bases; nucleotides not matched to a gene: 11. Germline loops: CDR1 MGHRA, CDR2 YSYEKL. CDR3 length: 19 residues. The CDR3 nucleotides are TGCGCCAGCAGCCAATTCCCGGGACTAGCGGGGGGTCCGGAAGATACGCAGTATTTT. Residues: CASSQFPGLAGGPEDTQYF.

J is TRBJ2-7 and V is TRBV6-2 or TRBV6-3; 10 bases fit TRBD1. Losses at the gene ends were 6 bases for V and 5 bases for J; bases not matched to a gene: 10. This CDR3 contains 15 residues. Germline CDR1 is MNHEY and CDR2 is SVGEGT. The chain's CDR3 is CASSSGTGVWNEQYF. The CDR3 DNA reads TGTGCCAGCAGCTCCGGGACAGGGGTCTGGAACGAGCAGTACTTC.

The chain couples TRBV27 to TRBJ2-1, with 9 bases fitting TRBD2. Trimming at V came to 3 bases and at J to 9 bases, leaving 6 bases not matched to a gene. Germline values: CDR1 MNHEY, CDR2 SMNVEV (reference sequence). This CDR3 has 14 residues. CDR3 loop: CASSFLAGRVEQFF. CDR3 nucleotides: TGTGCCAGCAGTTTTCTAGCGGGACGGGTTGAGCAGTTCTTC.

The V call is TRBV6-5, the J call TRBJ1-5; 8 bases align to TRBD1. V shed 6 bases and J 6 bases; nucleotides not matched to a gene: 7. From germline, CDR1 is MNHEY and CDR2 SVGAGI. CDR3 length: 14 residues. Written as DNA, the CDR3 is TGTGCCAGCAGGCGACAGGGGCCGGGTCAGCCCCAGCATTTT. Its translation: CASRRQGPGQPQHF.

This clone came up a few times. This chain uses TRBV9 with TRBJ1-4; D perhaps matches TRBD1 (5 bases). This CDR3 has 18 residues. V lost 2 bases and J lost 4, with 21 bases in between. Germline V gene sequence: CDR1 SGDLS, CDR2 YYNGEE. CDR3 DNA sequence: TGTGCCAGCAGCGTTTCCCCCTATGCGGCGGGGGGTAATGAAAAACTGTTTTTT. Protein sequence: CASSVSPYAAGGNEKLFF.

The sample holds a few counts of this clone. The chain employs TRBV30 and TRBJ1-2; D is unclear. Germline V gene lookup returns CDR1 GTSNPN and CDR2 SVGIG (reference sequence). V shed 0 bases and J shed 6 bases, with 14 bases lying between them. The CDR3 loop spans 14 amino acids. In nucleotides, the CDR3 is TGTGCCTGGAGTGTAACCCAAGGCCGGGATGGCTACACCTTC. Its protein product is CAWSVTQGRDGYTF.

This clone was seen a single time. This rearrangement joins TRBV10-3 to TRBJ1-2; TRBD1 is a possible D gene (6 bases). Germline V gene sequence: CDR1 ENHRY, CDR2 SYGVKD. V was shortened by 3 bases and J by 3 bases, with 14 bases between the two germline ends. The CDR3 is 15 residues long. The CDR3 DNA is TGTGCCATCAGTGAAAACGGACAGCCGTACTATGGCTACACCTTC. Protein sequence: CAISENGQPYYGYTF.

The chain has TRBV28 and TRBJ2-1, with 8 bases matching TRBD2. The germline V gene encodes CDR1 MDHEN and CDR2 SYDVKM. The V and J ends lost 7 bases and 8 bases, in that order; junction bases with no gene match: 19. The CDR3 runs to 17 residues. CDR3 amino acids: CASNPRGISGAADEQFF. In DNA form, the CDR3 reads TGTGCCAGCAACCCGAGGGGGATTAGCGGGGCCGCGGATGAGCAGTTCTTC.

Only a few counts were recorded for this clone. Other DNA sequences in the same sample also yield this CDR3. The V call is TRBV4-2, the J call TRBJ2-3, with a weak D call TRBD2 (5 bases). CDR1 and CDR2 from the germline V gene are LGHNA and YNFKEQ. This CDR3 spans 15 amino acids. V shed 1 base and J shed 1 base, with 9 bases lying between them. The CDR3 protein is CASSQGTGGTDTQYF. In DNA form, the CDR3 reads TGTGCCAGCAGCCAAGGGACTGGGGGCACAGATACGCAGTATTTT.

This clone came up once. The rearrangement uses TRBV19 and TRBJ1-1; no clear D. V was trimmed by 3 bases and J by 0 bases, leaving 11 bases between them. This CDR3 contains 15 residues. The germline CDR1 and CDR2 sequences are LNHDA and SQIVND (reference sequence). Here the CDR3 DNA reads TGTGCCAGTAGTATGTCGGACTACATGAACACTGAAGCTTTCTTT. This sequence encodes CASSMSDYMNTEAFF.

V usage is TRBV6-5 and J usage is TRBJ2-5, with TRBD1 matching over 7 bases. V lost 8 bases and J lost 5; bases outside the gene matches: 5. This CDR3 spans 12 amino acids. Germline CDR1 is MNHEY and CDR2 is SVGAGI. The CDR3, as DNA: TGTGCCAGCGGACGACAGGGTGAGACCCAGTACTTC. Translating it yields CASGRQGETQYF.

The V and J genes are TRBV29-1 and TRBJ2-7, with 7 bases matching TRBD1. This CDR3 is 14 amino acids long. Per germline, CDR1 SQVTM and CDR2 ANQGSEA. J lost 1 base, V lost 4 bases, and 7 bases had no gene match. CDR3: CSVGGTELSYEQYF. As DNA, the CDR3 is TGCAGCGTTGGGGGGACAGAGCTATCCTACGAGCAGTACTTC.